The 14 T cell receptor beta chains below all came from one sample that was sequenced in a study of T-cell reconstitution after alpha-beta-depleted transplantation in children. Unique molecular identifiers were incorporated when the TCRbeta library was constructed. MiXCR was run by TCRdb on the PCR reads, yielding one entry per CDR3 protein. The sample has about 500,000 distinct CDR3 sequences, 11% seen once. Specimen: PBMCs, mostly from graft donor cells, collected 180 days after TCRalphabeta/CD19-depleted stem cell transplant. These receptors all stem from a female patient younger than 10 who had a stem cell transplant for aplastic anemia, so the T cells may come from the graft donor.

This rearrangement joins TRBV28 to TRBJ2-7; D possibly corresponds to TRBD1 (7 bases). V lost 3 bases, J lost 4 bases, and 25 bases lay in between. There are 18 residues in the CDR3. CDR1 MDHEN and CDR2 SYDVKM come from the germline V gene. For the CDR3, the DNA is TGTGCCAGCAGTTTGGGGCTCGGAGGGACAGCGGACGGTTACGAGCAGTACTTC. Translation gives CASSLGLGGTADGYEQYF. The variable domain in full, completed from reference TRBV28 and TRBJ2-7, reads DVKVTQSSRYLVKRTGEKVFLECVQDMDHENMFWYRQDPGLGLRLIYFSYDVKMKEKGDIPEGYSVSREKKERFSLILESASTNQTSMYLCASSLGLGGTADGYEQYFGPGTRLTVT.

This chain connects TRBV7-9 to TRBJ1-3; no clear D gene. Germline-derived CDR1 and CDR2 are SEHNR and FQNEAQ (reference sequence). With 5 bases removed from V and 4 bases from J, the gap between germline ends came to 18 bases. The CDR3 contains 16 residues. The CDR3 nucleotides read TGTGCCAGCAGCCCGAACGGGCCCTACGGCGGAAACACCATATATTTT. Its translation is CASSPNGPYGGNTIYF.

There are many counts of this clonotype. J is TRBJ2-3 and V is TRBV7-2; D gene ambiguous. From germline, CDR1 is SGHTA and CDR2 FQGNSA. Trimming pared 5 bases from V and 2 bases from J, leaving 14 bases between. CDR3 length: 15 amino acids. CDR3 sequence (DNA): TGTGCCAGCAGCCCCTCTATGGCAACCACAGATACGCAGTATTTT. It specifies CASSPSMATTDTQYF.

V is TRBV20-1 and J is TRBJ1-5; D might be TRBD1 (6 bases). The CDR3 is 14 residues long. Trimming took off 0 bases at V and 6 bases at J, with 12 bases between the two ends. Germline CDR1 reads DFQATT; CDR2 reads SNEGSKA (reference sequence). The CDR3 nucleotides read TGCAGTGCTAGAGACAGGGGTTGGAGTCAGCCCCAGCATTTT. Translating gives CSARDRGWSQPQHF.

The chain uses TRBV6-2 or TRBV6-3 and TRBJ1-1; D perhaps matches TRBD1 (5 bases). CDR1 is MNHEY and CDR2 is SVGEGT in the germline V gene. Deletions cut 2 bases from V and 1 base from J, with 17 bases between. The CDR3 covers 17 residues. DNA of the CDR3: TGTGCCAGCAGTTACCACCGGGGACGGACAAGGAACACTGAAGCTTTCTTT. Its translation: CASSYHRGRTRNTEAFF.

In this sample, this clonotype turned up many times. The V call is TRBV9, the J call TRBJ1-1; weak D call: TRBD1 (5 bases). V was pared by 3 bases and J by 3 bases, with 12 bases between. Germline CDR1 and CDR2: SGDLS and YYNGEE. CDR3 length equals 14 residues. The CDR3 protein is CASSGRRDHTEAFF. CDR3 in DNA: TGTGCCAGCAGCGGACGCAGGGATCACACTGAAGCTTTCTTT. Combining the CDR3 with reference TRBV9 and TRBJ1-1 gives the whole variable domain DSGVTQTPKHLITATGQRVTLRCSPRSGDLSVYWYQQSLDQGLQFLIQYYNGEERAKGNILERFSAQQFPDLHSELNLSSLELGDSALYFCASSGRRDHTEAFFGQGTRLTVV.

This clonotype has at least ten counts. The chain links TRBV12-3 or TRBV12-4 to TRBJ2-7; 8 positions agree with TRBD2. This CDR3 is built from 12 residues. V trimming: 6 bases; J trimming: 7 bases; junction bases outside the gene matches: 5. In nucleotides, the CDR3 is TGTGCCAGCAGCCCGGGACTAGGGGAGCAGTACGTC. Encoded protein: CASSPGLGEQYV.

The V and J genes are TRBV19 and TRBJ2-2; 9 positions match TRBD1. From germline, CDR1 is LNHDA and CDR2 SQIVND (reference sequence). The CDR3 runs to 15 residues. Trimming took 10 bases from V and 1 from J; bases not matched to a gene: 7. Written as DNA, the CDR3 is TGTGCCATCTCGATGGACAGGGGGAACACCGGGGAGCTGTTTTTT. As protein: CAISMDRGNTGELFF. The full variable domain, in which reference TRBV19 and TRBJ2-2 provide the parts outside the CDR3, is DGGITQSPKYLFRKEGQNVTLSCEQNLNHDAMYWYRQDPGQGLRLIYYSQIVNDFQKGDIAEGYSVSREKKESFPLTVTSAQKNPTAFYLCAISMDRGNTGELFFGEGSRLTVL.

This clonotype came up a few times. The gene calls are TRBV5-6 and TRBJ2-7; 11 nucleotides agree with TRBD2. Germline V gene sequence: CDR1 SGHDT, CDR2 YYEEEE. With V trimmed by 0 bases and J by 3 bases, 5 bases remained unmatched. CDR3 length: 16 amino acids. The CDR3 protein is CASSLVSGRAFYEQYF. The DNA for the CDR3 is TGTGCCAGCAGCTTGGTTAGCGGGAGGGCCTTCTACGAGCAGTACTTC.

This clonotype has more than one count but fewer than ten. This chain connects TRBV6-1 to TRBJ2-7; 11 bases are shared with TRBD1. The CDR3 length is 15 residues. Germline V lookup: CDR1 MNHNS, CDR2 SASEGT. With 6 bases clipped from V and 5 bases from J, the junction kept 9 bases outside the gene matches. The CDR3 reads CASSPAGTGGDEQYF. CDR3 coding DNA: TGTGCCAGCAGCCCAGCCGGGACAGGGGGAGACGAGCAGTACTTC.

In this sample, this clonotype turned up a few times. The CDR3 sequence: CASSLRTTSGGGEQFF. In DNA form, the CDR3 reads TGTGCCAGCAGCCTAAGAACGACTAGCGGTGGGGGTGAGCAGTTCTTC. The genes are TRBV7-2 and TRBJ2-1; 9 bases are a match to TRBD2. J lost 9 bases, V lost 5 bases, and 14 bases had no gene match. The germline V gene encodes CDR1 SGHTA and CDR2 FQGNSA. The CDR3 extends over 16 amino acids.

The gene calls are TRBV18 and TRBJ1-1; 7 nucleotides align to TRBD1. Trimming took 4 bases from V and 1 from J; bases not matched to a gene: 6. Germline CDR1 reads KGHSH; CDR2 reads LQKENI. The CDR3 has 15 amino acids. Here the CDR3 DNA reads TGTGCCAGCTCACGAAGGGACAGTGGGAACACTGAAGCTTTCTTT. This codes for CASSRRDSGNTEAFF.

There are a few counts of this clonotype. In DNA form, the CDR3 reads TGTGCCAGCAGTGAATTAGGGGTTGGGTACCAAGAGACCCAGTACTTC. Translating it yields CASSELGVGYQETQYF. The chain recombines TRBV25-1 with TRBJ2-5, with D perhaps TRBD1 (5 bases). CDR3 size: 16 residues. With 1 base removed from V and 0 bases from J, the gap between germline ends came to 12 bases. Per germline, CDR1 MGHDK and CDR2 SYGVNS.

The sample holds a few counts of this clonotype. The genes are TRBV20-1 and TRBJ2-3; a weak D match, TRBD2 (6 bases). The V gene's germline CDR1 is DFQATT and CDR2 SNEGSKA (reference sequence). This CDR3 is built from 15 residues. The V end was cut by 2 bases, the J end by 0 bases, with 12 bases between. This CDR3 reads CSARPPGLSTDTQYF. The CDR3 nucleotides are TGCAGTGCTAGACCACCGGGACTGAGCACAGATACGCAGTATTTT.